This T cell receptor (beta chain) was recovered during a study of monozygotic twins with inflammatory bowel disease. Overall study results and limits: No repertoire similarity difference was seen between concordant and discordant twins; power was possibly limited. People with IBD had fewer clonotypes in common with others than healthy twins did, especially with disease activity.

UMIs that included a 6-nucleotide sample barcode were added by template switching, which took place during cDNA synthesis. TCRdb reprocessed the 5' RACE reads and reports one entry per CDR3 protein, with no DNA. Reported are about 450,000 distinct CDR3 sequences; the ten largest clones contain 2% to 2.5%. Blood, about 2.5 ml, was drawn per donor. The germline V gene has CDR1 SGHTA and CDR2 FQGNSA. This CDR3 is built from 12 residues. A remark on this clonotype: Antigen: not known.

The sample taken for sequencing was blood. This clonotype originated in a human donor with ulcerative colitis or Crohn's disease, or a healthy co-twin of an affected twin (not recorded which). This chain uses TRBV7-2 with TRBJ1-2. The CDR3 sequence: CASSLMGTGYTF. Combining the CDR3 with reference TRBV7-2 and TRBJ1-2 gives the whole variable domain GAGVSQSPSNKVTEKGKDVELRCDPISGHTALYWYRQSLGQGLEFLIYFQGNSAPDKSGLPSDRFSAERTGGSVSTLTIQRTQQEDSAVYLCASSLMGTGYTFGSGTRLTVV.